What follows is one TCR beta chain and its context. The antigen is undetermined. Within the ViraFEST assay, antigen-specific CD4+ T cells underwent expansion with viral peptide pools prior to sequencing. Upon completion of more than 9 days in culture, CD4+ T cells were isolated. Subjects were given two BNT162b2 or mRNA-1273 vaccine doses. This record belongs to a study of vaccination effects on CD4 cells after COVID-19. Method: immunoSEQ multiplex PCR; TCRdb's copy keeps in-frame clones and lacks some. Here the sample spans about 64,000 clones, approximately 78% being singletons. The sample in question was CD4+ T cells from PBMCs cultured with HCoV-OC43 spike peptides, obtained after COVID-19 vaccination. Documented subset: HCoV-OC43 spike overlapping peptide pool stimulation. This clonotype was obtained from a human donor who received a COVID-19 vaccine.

The CDR3 region has the DNA TGTGCCAGTAGCCTCCAGGGTTATTCGGGACGTCAGGGGACAGATACGCAGTATTTT. This translates into CASSLQGYSGRQGTDTQYF. The V call is TRBV19, the J call TRBJ2-3, with a weak D call TRBD1 (6 bases). This CDR3 has 19 residues. Germline V lookup: CDR1 LNHDA, CDR2 SQIVND (reference sequence). V was clipped by 6 bases and J by 3 bases, with 28 bases between them.